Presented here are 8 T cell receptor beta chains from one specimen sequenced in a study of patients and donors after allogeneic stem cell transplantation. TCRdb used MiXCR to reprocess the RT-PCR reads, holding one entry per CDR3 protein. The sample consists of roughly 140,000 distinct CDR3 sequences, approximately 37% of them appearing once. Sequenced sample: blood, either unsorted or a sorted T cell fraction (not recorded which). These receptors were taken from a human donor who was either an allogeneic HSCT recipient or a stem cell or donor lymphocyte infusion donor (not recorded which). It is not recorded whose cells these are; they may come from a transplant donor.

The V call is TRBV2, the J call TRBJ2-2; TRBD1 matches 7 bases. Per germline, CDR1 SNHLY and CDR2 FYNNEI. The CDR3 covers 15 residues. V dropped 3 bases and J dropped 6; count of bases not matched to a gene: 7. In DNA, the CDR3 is TGTGCCAGCAGTGAGGGACAGAGGTTTCCCGGGGAGCTGTTTTTT. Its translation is CASSEGQRFPGELFF.

CDR3 sequence reads: CASSPEVGSSSGNTIYF. CDR3 bases: TGCGCCAGCAGCCCGGAGGTTGGCAGCTCCTCTGGAAACACCATATATTTT. This chain joins TRBV5-1 and TRBJ1-3; D is undetermined. Germline values: CDR1 SGHRS, CDR2 YFSETQ. Trimming removed 4 bases from V and 0 bases from J, with 17 bases in between. The CDR3 consists of 17 residues.

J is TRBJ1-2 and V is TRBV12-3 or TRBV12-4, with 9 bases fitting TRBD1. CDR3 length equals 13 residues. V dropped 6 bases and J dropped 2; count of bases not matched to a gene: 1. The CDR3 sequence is CASRGQGNYGYTF. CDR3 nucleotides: TGTGCCAGCAGGGGACAGGGAAACTATGGCTACACCTTC.

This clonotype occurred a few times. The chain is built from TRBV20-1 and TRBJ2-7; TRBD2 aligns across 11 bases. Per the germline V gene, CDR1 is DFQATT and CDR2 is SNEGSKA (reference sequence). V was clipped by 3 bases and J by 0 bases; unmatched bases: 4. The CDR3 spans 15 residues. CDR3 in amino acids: CSASSTSGSSYEQYV. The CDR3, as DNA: TGCAGTGCTAGCAGCACTAGCGGGAGCTCCTACGAGCAGTACGTC.

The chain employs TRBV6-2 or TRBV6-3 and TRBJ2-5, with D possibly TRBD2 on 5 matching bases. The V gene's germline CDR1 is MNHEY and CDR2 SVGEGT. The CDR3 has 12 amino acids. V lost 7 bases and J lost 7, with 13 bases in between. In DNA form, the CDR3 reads TGTGCCAGCACCGGGCCCGAGGGGACCCAGTACTTC. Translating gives CASTGPEGTQYF.

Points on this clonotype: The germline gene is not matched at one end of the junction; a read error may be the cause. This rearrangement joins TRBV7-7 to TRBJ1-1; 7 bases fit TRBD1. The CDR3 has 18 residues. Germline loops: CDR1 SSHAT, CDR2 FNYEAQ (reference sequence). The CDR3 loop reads CASSLDVGTDTHYTEAFF. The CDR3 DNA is TGTGCTAGCAGCTTAGATGTAGGGACAGATACCCATTACACTGAAGCTTTCTTT.

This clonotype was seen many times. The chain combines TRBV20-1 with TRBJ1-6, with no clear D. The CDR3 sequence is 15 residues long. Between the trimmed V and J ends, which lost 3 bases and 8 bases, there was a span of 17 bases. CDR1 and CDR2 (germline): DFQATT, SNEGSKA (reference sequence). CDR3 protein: CSASAVPAVYSPLHF. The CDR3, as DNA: TGCAGTGCTAGTGCGGTCCCCGCGGTCTATTCACCCCTCCACTTT.

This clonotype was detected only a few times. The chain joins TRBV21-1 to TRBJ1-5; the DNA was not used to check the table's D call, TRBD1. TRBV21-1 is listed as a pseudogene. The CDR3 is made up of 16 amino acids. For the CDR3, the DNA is TGTGCCAGCAGCAAAGCTAGGGGACGAGACAATCAGCCCCAGCATTTT. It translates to CASSKARGRDNQPQHF.